This T cell receptor (beta chain) was documented in a study of control samples from healthy donors and cancer patients. Here immunoSEQ multiplex PCR was the method, and the copy in TCRdb shows in-frame clones only, minus some. The sample consists of about 160,000 clones, 96% of them appearing once. Material: blood. This receptor was obtained from a woman in her thirties in good health.

The CDR3 is CASSLAQTQRESSYNEQFF. Here the CDR3 DNA reads TGTGCCAGCAGCTTAGCCCAAACTCAGCGGGAGAGCTCCTACAATGAGCAGTTCTTC. The chain links TRBV7-6 to TRBJ2-1, with TRBD2 identical over 8 bases. Trimming cost V 0 bases and J 0 bases; bases outside gene matches: 10. The CDR3 covers 19 residues. Germline CDR1 is SGHVS and CDR2 is FNYEAQ.